Following are 15 T cell receptor beta chains from one sample sequenced in a study of cytomegalovirus exposure and HLA in healthy donors. It was with 60 Vbeta and 13 Jbeta primers that the PCR ran. The repertoire was sequenced with immunoSEQ multiplex PCR; TCRdb's copy has only in-frame clones and lacks some. The sample consists of roughly 120,000 clones, 55% to 75% of them appearing once. The sequenced sample consisted of PBMCs. The receptors come from a woman aged 40 to 50 in good health and CMV-seropositive.

This chain joins TRBV5-6 and TRBJ1-4, with D possibly matching TRBD1 (6 bases). This CDR3 has 18 residues. Germline CDR1 reads SGHDT; CDR2 reads YYEEEE. Trimming left V 3 bases short and J 8 bases short, with 26 bases between. CDR3 amino acids: CASSWRRGNRVRPEKLFF. The CDR3 coding sequence is TGTGCCAGCAGCTGGAGACGTGGGAACAGGGTGCGTCCCGAAAAACTGTTTTTT.

The rearrangement joins TRBV27 to TRBJ2-4; perhaps TRBD1 as D (5 bases). Germline-derived CDR1 and CDR2 are MNHEY and SMNVEV (reference sequence). The CDR3 loop spans 15 amino acids. Trimming removed 2 bases at V and 5 bases at J, with 13 bases between. The CDR3 reads CASSLATGPENIQYF. The CDR3 nucleotides read TGTGCCAGCAGTTTAGCCACAGGACCCGAAAACATTCAGTACTTC.

The gene calls are TRBV5-5 and TRBJ2-1; no definite D call. Per germline, CDR1 SGHKS and CDR2 YYEKEE (reference sequence). V lost 0 bases and J lost 9, with 4 bases in between. This CDR3 has 11 amino acids. The CDR3 sequence: CASSLGGEQFF. The CDR3 DNA sequence: TGTGCCAGCAGCTTGGGAGGTGAGCAGTTCTTC.

The chain uses TRBV11-3 and TRBJ2-2, with D perhaps matching TRBD2 (6 bases). CDR1 and CDR2 (germline): SGHNT, YENEEA. V was cut by 4 bases and J by 4 bases, with 10 bases left in between. CDR3 size: 14 residues. CDR3 DNA sequence: TGTGCCAGCAGCTCGGCGGGGTCCACCGGGGAGCTGTTTTTT. Translating it yields CASSSAGSTGELFF. Variable domain in full (rest from reference TRBV11-3 and TRBJ2-2): EAGVVQSPRYKIIEKKQPVAFWCNPISGHNTLYWYLQNLGQGPELLIRYENEEAVDDSQLPKDRFSAERLKGVDSTLKIQPAELGDSAVYLCASSSAGSTGELFFGEGSRLTVL.

J is TRBJ2-1 and V is TRBV30, with 8 bases identical to TRBD2. Germline-derived CDR1 and CDR2 are GTSNPN and SVGIG (reference sequence). Trimming took 3 bases from V and 9 from J; bases not matched to a gene: 19. The length of the CDR3 is 17 residues. CDR3: CAWRRGAGLGNLFEQFF. The CDR3 DNA reads as TGTGCCTGGAGAAGGGGTGCGGGACTAGGGAATTTGTTTGAGCAGTTCTTC.

The V call is TRBV30, the J call TRBJ1-5; D is unresolved. There are 13 residues in the CDR3. Germline CDR1 is GTSNPN and CDR2 is SVGIG (reference sequence). With 0 bases removed from V and 3 bases from J, the gap between germline ends came to 6 bases. The CDR3 protein is CAWSVQTNQPQHF. The CDR3, as DNA: TGTGCCTGGAGTGTACAGACCAATCAGCCCCAGCATTTT.

The gene calls are TRBV5-6 and TRBJ2-2; 7 positions match TRBD1. From germline, CDR1 is SGHDT and CDR2 YYEEEE. V gave up 7 bases and J gave up 6 bases; unmatched junction bases: 12. The CDR3 loop spans 15 amino acids. DNA for the CDR3: TGTGCCAGCGGCCAGATAGACAGGGATGCCGGGGAGCTGTTTTTT. The encoded protein is CASGQIDRDAGELFF.

The chain couples TRBV18 to TRBJ1-1; no clear D gene. Germline CDR1 is KGHSH and CDR2 is LQKENI. The CDR3 has 14 residues. V lost 3 bases, J lost 0 bases, and 8 bases lay in between. CDR3 amino acids: CASSPALMNTEAFF. In DNA form, the CDR3 reads TGTGCCAGCTCACCCGCGCTCATGAACACTGAAGCTTTCTTT.

In its sample, this clone was seen a few times. The V and J genes are TRBV23-1 and TRBJ2-1; tentative D call: TRBD2 (5 bases). TRBV23-1 is filed as an ORF, its function uncertain. This CDR3 comprises 12 residues. V shed 6 bases and J shed 7 bases, with 10 bases lying between them. CDR3 loop: CASRGARNEQFF. The CDR3 DNA reads as TGCGCCAGCAGGGGAGCGCGGAATGAGCAGTTCTTC.

The chain uses TRBV7-2 and TRBJ2-7; TRBD2 agrees at 11 bases. The CDR3 spans 14 residues. CDR1 is SGHTA and CDR2 is FQGNSA in the germline V gene. J was trimmed by 6 bases and V by 5 bases; bases with no gene match: 6. CDR3: CASSVPSGGSEQYF. The CDR3 region has the DNA TGTGCCAGCAGCGTCCCTAGCGGGGGGAGCGAGCAGTACTTC.

The rearrangement links TRBV7-2 to TRBJ2-1; 8 nucleotides align to TRBD2. Trimming at V came to 0 bases and at J to 2 bases, leaving 0 bases not matched to a gene. From germline, CDR1 is SGHTA and CDR2 FQGNSA. This CDR3 has 15 amino acids. This CDR3 reads CASSLASGAYNEQFF. DNA of the CDR3: TGTGCCAGCAGCTTAGCTAGCGGGGCCTACAATGAGCAGTTCTTC.

The gene calls are TRBV6-5 and TRBJ1-2; no reliable D call. The CDR3 runs to 15 residues. Germline V gene lookup returns CDR1 MNHEY and CDR2 SVGAGI. Trimming removed 2 bases at V and 6 bases at J, with 16 bases between. This chain's CDR3 is CASSYAGPEGHGYTF. CDR3 coding DNA: TGTGCCAGCAGTTACGCGGGCCCGGAGGGCCATGGCTACACCTTC.

The chain combines TRBV18 with TRBJ1-5; no reliable D call. Germline assignment: CDR1 KGHSH and CDR2 LQKENI. Trimming removed 6 bases at V and 4 bases at J, with 34 bases between. The CDR3 covers 21 residues. The CDR3 is CASSTLRTEFDSNFRNQPQHF. The CDR3 nucleotides read TGTGCCAGCTCTACCCTTCGCACCGAATTCGATAGCAATTTCCGAAATCAGCCCCAGCATTTT.

The V gene is TRBV18, the J gene TRBJ2-7, with D tentatively TRBD2 (6 bases). V was pared by 2 bases and J by 2 bases, with 22 bases between. The CDR3 totals 18 residues. The V gene's germline CDR1 is KGHSH and CDR2 LQKENI. The CDR3 bases are TGTGCCAGCTCACCAAGTGGTTGGGGGGAGACTCCCACCTACGAGCAGTACTTC. This sequence encodes CASSPSGWGETPTYEQYF. The full variable domain, rest sourced from reference TRBV18 and TRBJ2-7, is NAGVMQNPRHLVRRRGQEARLRCSPMKGHSHVYWYRQLPEEGLKFMVYLQKENIIDESGMPKERFSAEFPKEGPSILRIQQVVRGDSAAYFCASSPSGWGETPTYEQYFGPGTRLTVT.

As concerns this clone: An end of the junction differs from the germline gene, which may be a read error. The chain uses TRBV7-7 and TRBJ2-3, with D maybe TRBD2 (6 bases). The CDR3 spans 16 residues. In germline, CDR1 is SSHAT, CDR2 FNYEAQ (reference sequence). Here the CDR3 reads CASSPRGSGSTDTQYF. CDR3 nucleotide sequence: TGTGCTAGCAGCCCCCGAGGTAGCGGTAGCACAGATACGCAGTATTTT. The full variable domain, in which reference TRBV7-7 and TRBJ2-3 provide the parts outside the CDR3, is GAGVSQSPRYKVTKRGQDVTLRCDPISSHATLYWYQQALGQGPEFLTYFNYEAQPDKSGLPSDRFSAERPEGSISTLTIQRTEQRDSAMYRCASSPRGSGSTDTQYFGPGTRLTVL.